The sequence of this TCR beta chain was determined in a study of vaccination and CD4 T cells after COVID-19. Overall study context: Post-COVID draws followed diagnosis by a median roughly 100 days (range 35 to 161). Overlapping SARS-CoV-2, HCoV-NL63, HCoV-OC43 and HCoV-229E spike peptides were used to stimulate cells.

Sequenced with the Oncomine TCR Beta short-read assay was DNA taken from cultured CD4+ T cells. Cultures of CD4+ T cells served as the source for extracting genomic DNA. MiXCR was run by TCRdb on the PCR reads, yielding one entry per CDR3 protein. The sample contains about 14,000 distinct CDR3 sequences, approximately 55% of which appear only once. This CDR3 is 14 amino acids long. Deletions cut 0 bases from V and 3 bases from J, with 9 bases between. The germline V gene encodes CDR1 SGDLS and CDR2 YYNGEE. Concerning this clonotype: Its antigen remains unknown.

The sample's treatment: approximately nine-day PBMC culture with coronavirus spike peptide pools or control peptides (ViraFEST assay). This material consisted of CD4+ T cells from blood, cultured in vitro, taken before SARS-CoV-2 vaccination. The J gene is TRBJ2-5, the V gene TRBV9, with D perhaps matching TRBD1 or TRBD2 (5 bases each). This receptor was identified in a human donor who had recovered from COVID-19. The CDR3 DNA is TGTGCCAGCAGCGTAGGGGGGACGGAAGAGACCCAGTACTTC. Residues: CASSVGGTEETQYF. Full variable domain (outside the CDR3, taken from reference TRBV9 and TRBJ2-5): DSGVTQTPKHLITATGQRVTLRCSPRSGDLSVYWYQQSLDQGLQFLIQYYNGEERAKGNILERFSAQQFPDLHSELNLSSLELGDSALYFCASSVGGTEETQYFGPGTRLLVL.